This T cell receptor beta chain was captured in a study of chemoradiotherapy in HPV16-positive cancers (dated by TCRdb to 2021 to 2024). Regarding the research as a whole: Functional T-cell assays on cells from a couple of HPV16-positive patients defined candidate HPV-specific T-cell clones and common TCR motifs. The study set out to ask whether T-cell immunity against the HPV oncoproteins E6 and E7 changes over the course of chemoradiotherapy and whether that immunity affects survival. The candidate HPV-specific TCRs and motifs were then tracked in TCR repertoires from 80 to 95 patients with HPV-related cancers.

V is pared back by 10 bases and J by 0 bases, with 22 bases lying between the germline termini. The cysteine opens and the phenylalanine closes a CDR3 of 17 amino acids. Just the 51-base CDR3 DNA is kept, in frame starting at base 1. Repertoires were sampled repeatedly over the course of chemoradiotherapy, so clonal expansion could be followed in the tumor microenvironment. Overall study outcomes, separate from this receptor: The functional definition of HPV-specific T cells was derived from only a couple of HPV16-positive patients, and the survival association was reported for HPV16-positive patients. Improved recurrence-free survival in HPV16-positive patients was associated with expansion of HPV-responsive T cells during chemoradiotherapy. Expansion of candidate HPV-specific clones and E7-related TCR motifs was observed in the tumor microenvironment during treatment, whereas no such expansion was observed for non-HPV-specific T cells.

The library came from the immunoSEQ multiplex PCR assay. TCRdb provides this immuneACCESS table in a form limited to in-frame rearrangements. Some clones are lacking; in checked studies, under half of them reflect an unresolved V gene, and why the rest are absent is not known. The sample has about 15,000 clones on record, 60% to 80% of them singletons. The ten biggest clones cover approximately 8.2% of the sample. This clone came up a few times. No cognate antigen has been identified for it. No qualities accompany the bases; no much larger clone lies one base away. The rearranged chain carries TRBV6-7 and TRBJ1-3; the best D guess is TRBD1, with 6 bases matching. TRBV6-7 is labeled an ORF, and its function is uncertain. The clonotype originates from a human donor with HPV-associated anogenital cancer. The sequences come from tumor tissue, collected from a patient who underwent chemoradiotherapy. CDR3 region: CANQAHREPISGNTIYF. The DNA sequence is as follows: TGTGCCAATCAGGCACACAGGGAGCCGATCTCTGGAAACACCATATATTTT.